This T cell receptor beta chain was identified in a study of blood T cell repertoires in COVID-19. About the research overall: Sample material is recorded as cDNA or gDNA derived from T cells, B-cell-depleted T cells, or PBMCs.

Looked up from germline, CDR1 is ENHRY and CDR2 is SYGVKD. V was pared by 9 bases and J by 4 bases, with 12 bases between. This CDR3 has 12 residues. In the original analysis: Reference gene primer amplification gave nucleated cell count estimates. Generated by immunoSEQ multiplex PCR, the TCRdb table keeps only in-frame clones and is missing some. The V and J calls and clone size were taken over from that table, and D and trimming were inferred from the DNA. This table has around 30,000 clones, approximately 90% appearing once. Sequencing used peripheral blood. The sequence was obtained from a human donor in a cohort sampled during active COVID-19. The chain is built from TRBV10-3 and TRBJ1-1; the D gene is possibly TRBD1 (5 bases). CDR3 loop: CAMQGIGTEAFF. DNA for the CDR3: TGTGCCATGCAGGGCATTGGCACTGAAGCTTTCTTT.